The 15 T cell receptor beta chains presented below share a single source sample, sequenced in a study of cytomegalovirus exposure and HLA in healthy donors. Primers: 60 Vbeta forward and 13 Jbeta reverse. The repertoire was sequenced with immunoSEQ multiplex PCR; TCRdb's copy has only in-frame clones and lacks some. The sample lists 150,000 to 200,000 clones, roughly 74% occurring once. The sample taken for sequencing was PBMCs. The receptor source for this set is a man between 18 and 29 years old in good health and CMV-seropositive.

This rearrangement joins TRBV27 to TRBJ2-7, with D possibly being TRBD2 (6 bases). V lost 7 bases and J lost 2, with 18 bases in between. Germline V gene lookup returns CDR1 MNHEY and CDR2 SMNVEV (reference sequence). The CDR3 consists of 15 residues. CDR3 sequence: CASKETGTFAYEQYF. DNA for the CDR3: TGTGCCAGCAAAGAAACCGGGACTTTCGCCTACGAGCAGTACTTC.

In the case of this clone: Mismatch with germline at one junction end may stem from a read error. The genes are TRBV7-9 and TRBJ2-2; TRBD1 agrees at 8 bases. The CDR3 contains 15 residues. Germline CDR1 and CDR2: SEHNR and FQNEAQ (reference sequence). CDR3: CSSRSDRANTGELFF. The CDR3 DNA sequence: TGTTCCAGCAGATCGGACAGGGCGAACACCGGGGAGCTGTTTTTT.

The gene calls are TRBV28 and TRBJ2-3; possibly TRBD1 for D (5 bases). CDR3 length: 16 amino acids. V was pared by 4 bases and J by 0 bases, with 14 bases between. Germline assignment: CDR1 MDHEN and CDR2 SYDVKM. CDR3 region: CASSSNPTASTDTQYF. The CDR3 DNA reads TGTGCCAGCAGTTCAAACCCGACAGCTAGCACAGATACGCAGTATTTT.

This chain joins TRBV28 and TRBJ2-7; 10 bases map to TRBD1. Trimming cost V 7 bases and J 4 bases; bases outside gene matches: 4. CDR3 length: 13 amino acids. Germline V gives CDR1 MDHEN, CDR2 SYDVKM. Written as DNA, the CDR3 is TGTGCCAGCATGGGACAGGGGAAATACGAGCAGTACTTC. Translated, it gives CASMGQGKYEQYF.

As regards this clone: The junction and the germline gene differ at one end; a read error may be behind it. This chain links TRBV28 with TRBJ1-6; maybe TRBD1 (5 bases). Germline CDR1 MDHEN, CDR2 SYDVKM. CDR3 size: 14 residues. The CDR3 DNA is TGTGCCAGCTCCAAAACAGGCGTCTCTTCATCCCTCCACTTT. Encoded protein: CASSKTGVSSSLHF.

V is TRBV20-1 and J is TRBJ2-7; D uncertain. The CDR3 has 9 amino acids. Germline-derived CDR1 and CDR2 are DFQATT and SNEGSKA (reference sequence). The CDR3 nucleotides are TGCTTGCCCCCAGGCAAGCAGTACTTC. Protein: CLPPGKQYF.

V gene TRBV2 combines with J gene TRBJ2-7; tentative D call: TRBD2 (6 bases). Germline values: CDR1 SNHLY, CDR2 FYNNEI. CDR3 size: 16 residues. Trimming cost V 7 bases and J 0 bases, with 19 bases left between them. The CDR3 spells CASILSLEGLSYEQYF. CDR3 bases: TGTGCCAGCATCTTATCTCTGGAGGGGCTCTCCTACGAGCAGTACTTC.

With regard to this clone: The junction and the germline gene differ at one end; a read error may be behind it. The rearrangement joins TRBV7-9 to TRBJ2-7, with D perhaps TRBD2 (5 bases). CDR3 length equals 16 residues. Germline lookup yields CDR1 SEHNR and CDR2 FQNEAQ (reference sequence). CDR3 bases: TGTTCCAGCAGCTTACGGGGAGTTTATGGACCCTACGAGCAGTACTTC. Translation gives CSSSLRGVYGPYEQYF.

This chain joins TRBV7-3 and TRBJ1-2; 8 nucleotides agree with TRBD1. V was pared by 5 bases and J by 6 bases, with 11 bases of the junction left unmatched. The CDR3 consists of 15 residues. CDR1 and CDR2 from the germline V gene are SGHTA and FQGTGA. CDR3 nucleotide sequence: TGTGCCAGCAGCCCCCTAGCAGGGGGCGGCCATGGCTACACCTTC. It yields the protein CASSPLAGGGHGYTF.

The V call is TRBV15, the J call TRBJ1-5, with D possibly matching TRBD1 (6 bases). Germline CDR1 LNHNV, CDR2 YYDKDF (reference sequence). V was cut by 6 bases and J by 5 bases, with 14 bases left in between. The CDR3 runs to 14 residues. Here the CDR3 DNA reads TGTGCCACCAGAGAAGGGGCAGGGGATCAGCCCCAGCATTTT. This encodes CATREGAGDQPQHF.

The chain combines TRBV27 with TRBJ2-7; 8 bases fit TRBD2. This CDR3 comprises 15 residues. V shed 7 bases and J 1 base; nucleotides not matched to a gene: 9. Germline V gene lookup returns CDR1 MNHEY and CDR2 SMNVEV (reference sequence). CDR3 bases: TGTGCCAGCACCCCCCTTGGACTAGCTTCCTACGAGCAGTACTTC. It translates to CASTPLGLASYEQYF.

The chain has TRBV11-2 and TRBJ2-7, with 9 bases identical to TRBD2. Germline V lookup: CDR1 SGHAT, CDR2 FQNNGV. J gave up 6 bases and V 6 bases, and 6 bases lay outside the gene matches. There are 13 residues in the CDR3. The chain's CDR3 is CASSFPGLAEQYF. The CDR3 DNA is TGTGCCAGCAGTTTTCCGGGACTAGCCGAGCAGTACTTC.

On this clone itself: An end of the junction differs from the germline gene, which may be a read error. The chain is built from TRBV7-9 and TRBJ2-1, with D perhaps matching TRBD1 (7 bases). The CDR3 length is 12 residues. From germline, CDR1 is SEHNR and CDR2 FQNEAQ (reference sequence). CDR3 in amino acids: CSSSLSRGAAVF. DNA for the CDR3: TGTTCCAGCAGCTTATCCAGGGGGGCAGCGGTCTTC.

The rearrangement joins TRBV29-1 to TRBJ1-3; perhaps TRBD1 as D (5 bases). The V end was cut by 1 base, the J end by 1 base, with 11 bases between. From germline, CDR1 is SQVTM and CDR2 ANQGSEA. The CDR3 sequence is 15 residues long. The CDR3 spells CSVEGSGISGNTIYF. The CDR3, as DNA: TGCAGCGTTGAAGGGTCAGGGATTTCTGGAAACACCATATATTTT.

This clone was seen a single time. The chain joins TRBV2 to TRBJ1-4; 7 nucleotides match TRBD1. With 5 bases clipped from V and 0 bases from J, the junction kept 6 bases outside the gene matches. The CDR3 spans 16 residues. Germline CDR1 and CDR2: SNHLY and FYNNEI. The CDR3 DNA follows: TGTGCCAGCAGTAAACAGGGGACTGCAACTAATGAAAAACTGTTTTTT. Amino acids: CASSKQGTATNEKLFF. Full variable domain (missing parts from reference TRBV2 and TRBJ1-4): EPEVTQTPSHQVTQMGQEVILRCVPISNHLYFYWYRQILGQKVEFLVSFYNNEISEKSEIFDDQFSVERPDGSNFTLKIRSTKLEDSAMYFCASSKQGTATNEKLFFGSGTQLSVL.